This T cell receptor (beta chain) was captured by sequencing in a study of graft-versus-host responses after intestinal transplantation. Study-level information: Multivisceral, liver-intestinal, or isolated intestinal grafts went to recipients. Every one of the recipients received anti-thymocyte globulin induction and afterwards took tacrolimus and steroids for about 3 years.

On this clone: Antigen unknown. The junction does not match germline at one end; this may be a read error.

Broader study findings: Early post-transplant falls in HvG clones accompanied the peak levels of circulating GvH clones. Investigators detected GvH clones in recipient marrow, with some emerging earlier in ileum or blood.

CDR1 and CDR2 from the germline V gene are MGHRA and YSYEKL. This CDR3 region has 18 residues. The table came from immunoSEQ multiplex PCR; TCRdb's copy has only in-frame clones and leaves some out. The data show about 98,000 clones, more than 75% seen once. The source of this sequence is a human patient who received an intestinal transplant, so some T cells may come from the graft donor. This chain joins TRBV4-1 and TRBJ1-2, with D tentatively TRBD1 (5 bases). The material sequenced was PBMCs, taken 255 days after intestinal transplant. The CDR3 sequence is CAGSRSNRLPGVRYGYTF. The CDR3 DNA reads TGCGCCGGCAGCCGTTCGAACAGGCTCCCCGGGGTCCGCTATGGCTACACCTTC.